These T cell receptor beta chains were read from a single sample in a study of blood T cell repertoires in COVID-19. Sequencing was performed with immunoSEQ multiplex PCR; in TCRdb, only in-frame clones are kept and a portion is missing. This sample has hundreds of thousands of clones, with around 86% found just once. The specimen was PBMCs or T cells enriched from blood (not recorded which). Receptor source: a woman aged 50 to 65 who had recovered from COVID-19. Both conserved end residues are part of each CDR3.

v_gene	j_gene	CDR3aa
TRBV6-5	TRBJ2-1	CASSTGQTPANEQFF
TRBV11-2	TRBJ2-7	CASSLVGGQLLSEQYF
TRBV4-1	TRBJ2-3	CASSGRGELAFEDTQYF
TRBV7-9	TRBJ2-2	CASSLAGGPGELFF
TRBV18	TRBJ1-1	CASSDGEGRNTEAFF
TRBV9	TRBJ2-4	CASSPLAGENIQYF
TRBV7-9	TRBJ1-2	CASTGQSNYGYTF
TRBV7-3	TRBJ1-1	CASSLTGEVNTEAFF
TRBV18	TRBJ2-1	CASSPSTGWLNEQFF
TRBV9	TRBJ2-7	CASSVAETVGYEQYF
TRBV6-6	TRBJ2-2	CASSLGLAGGRGGELFF
TRBV6-5	TRBJ1-2	CASRNLTANYGYTF
TRBV5-4	TRBJ2-2	CASSLDGVTGELFF
TRBV5-1	TRBJ1-2	CASSPGTGDGYTF
TRBV7-8	TRBJ1-1	CASSLGQPMNTEAFF
TRBV28	TRBJ2-7	CASSFPVLAGEQYF
TRBV9	TRBJ2-1	CASGGISGRSGDEQFF